The rows below give T cell receptor beta chains drawn from one sample of a study of radiotherapy plus CTLA-4 blockade in lung cancer. The method was immunoSEQ multiplex PCR; TCRdb's version includes in-frame clones alone and lacks a portion of them. The repertoire holds some 120,000 clones, with more than 75% as singletons. The source was peripheral blood, collected from a patient treated with radiotherapy plus ipilimumab. The receptors shown here come from a human donor with non-small cell lung cancer that progressed on radiotherapy plus ipilimumab. Some clones in this sample may be carry-over from other donors' samples. Each CDR3 is given with its conserved first and last residue. A D gene is named only where the DNA matches it firmly. Where a row states a size, it is once, few, many or the class of an expanded clone; other rows omit it.

clone size: .; J gene: TRBJ1-2; V gene: TRBV6-5; D gene: .; CDR3 protein: CASSYSGHGGYTF; CDR3 DNA: TGTGCCAGCAGTTACTCTGGGCACGGGGGCTACACCTTC
clone size: .; J gene: TRBJ1-2; V gene: TRBV7-9; D gene: TRBD1; CDR3 protein: CASSSTGAWGYTF; CDR3 DNA: TGTGCCAGCAGCTCCACAGGGGCTTGGGGCTACACCTTC
clone size: .; J gene: TRBJ2-7; V gene: TRBV4-1; D gene: .; CDR3 protein: CASSQESKRGWSYEQYF; CDR3 DNA: TGCGCCAGCAGCCAAGAATCCAAACGGGGGTGGTCCTACGAGCAGTACTTC
clone size: .; J gene: TRBJ2-7; V gene: TRBV11-2; D gene: .; CDR3 protein: CASSTRPYEQYF; CDR3 DNA: TGTGCCAGCAGCACCAGACCTTACGAGCAGTACTTC
clone size: .; J gene: TRBJ1-1; V gene: TRBV5-6; D gene: .; CDR3 protein: CASSFGRLIKEAFF; CDR3 DNA: TGTGCCAGCAGCTTTGGGAGGTTAATCAAAGAAGCTTTCTTT
clone size: .; J gene: TRBJ2-2; V gene: TRBV4-3; D gene: .; CDR3 protein: CASSQEGAQYTGELFF; CDR3 DNA: TGCGCCAGCAGCCAAGAGGGGGCGCAGTACACCGGGGAGCTGTTTTTT
clone size: .; J gene: TRBJ2-3; V gene: TRBV9; D gene: .; CDR3 protein: CASSYGTTDTQYF; CDR3 DNA: TGTGCCAGCAGCTACGGGACCACAGATACGCAGTATTTT
clone size: few; J gene: TRBJ2-2; V gene: TRBV7-7; D gene: TRBD2; CDR3 protein: CASSRLAGNTGELFF; CDR3 DNA: TGTGCTAGCAGTCGACTAGCGGGGAACACCGGGGAGCTGTTTTTT
clone size: .; J gene: TRBJ2-3; V gene: TRBV27; D gene: .; CDR3 protein: CASSPLASLTDTQYF; CDR3 DNA: TGTGCCAGCAGTCCCCTGGCTAGCCTCACAGATACGCAGTATTTT
clone size: .; J gene: TRBJ1-3; V gene: TRBV7-9; D gene: .; CDR3 protein: CASNPSTGDSGNTIYF; CDR3 DNA: TGTGCCAGCAACCCCTCGACAGGCGACTCTGGAAACACCATATATTTT
clone size: .; J gene: TRBJ1-5; V gene: TRBV28; D gene: .; CDR3 protein: CASSLRAGNQPQHF; CDR3 DNA: TGTGCCAGCAGTTTACGGGCAGGCAATCAGCCCCAGCATTTT
clone size: .; J gene: TRBJ2-2; V gene: TRBV7-2; D gene: .; CDR3 protein: CASSSRNGELFF; CDR3 DNA: TGTGCCAGCAGCTCCCGGAACGGGGAGCTGTTTTTT
clone size: .; J gene: TRBJ1-1; V gene: TRBV4-2; D gene: TRBD1; CDR3 protein: CASSQATGGWDTEAFF; CDR3 DNA: TGTGCCAGCAGCCAAGCCACAGGGGGCTGGGACACTGAAGCTTTCTTT
clone size: .; J gene: TRBJ2-3; V gene: TRBV9; D gene: .; CDR3 protein: CASRPAGPDTQYF; CDR3 DNA: TGTGCCAGCAGACCCGCGGGCCCAGATACGCAGTATTTT
clone size: .; J gene: TRBJ1-6; V gene: TRBV9; D gene: .; CDR3 protein: CASSVGVSSYNSPLHF; CDR3 DNA: TGTGCCAGCAGCGTAGGGGTTAGCTCCTATAATTCACCCCTCCACTTT
clone size: .; J gene: TRBJ1-6; V gene: TRBV7-2; D gene: .; CDR3 protein: CASSLNSPLHF; CDR3 DNA: TGTGCCAGCAGCTTAAATTCACCCCTCCACTTT
clone size: many; J gene: TRBJ2-7; V gene: TRBV21-1; D gene: .; CDR3 protein: CASSWRSRGLREQYF; CDR3 DNA: TGTGCCAGCAGCTGGCGGAGCAGGGGCCTAAGGGAGCAGTACTTC
clone size: .; J gene: TRBJ2-5; V gene: TRBV18; D gene: TRBD1; CDR3 protein: CASSQSDRRQETQYF; CDR3 DNA: TGTGCCAGCTCCCAATCGGACAGGAGACAAGAGACCCAGTACTTC
clone size: .; J gene: TRBJ1-1; V gene: TRBV5-1; D gene: TRBD1; CDR3 protein: CASRRGQPNTEAFF; CDR3 DNA: TGCGCCAGCAGGAGGGGGCAGCCGAACACTGAAGCTTTCTTT
clone size: .; J gene: TRBJ2-3; V gene: TRBV5-1; D gene: .; CDR3 protein: CASSVTRQEFTDTQYF; CDR3 DNA: TGCGCCAGCAGCGTAACCCGACAGGAATTCACAGATACGCAGTATTTT
clone size: .; J gene: TRBJ1-2; V gene: TRBV6-5; D gene: .; CDR3 protein: CASARRRQPNYGYTF; CDR3 DNA: TGTGCCAGCGCGCGCCGACGACAGCCTAACTATGGCTACACCTTC
clone size: .; J gene: TRBJ1-2; V gene: TRBV2; D gene: .; CDR3 protein: CASSLMGVPPSYGYTF; CDR3 DNA: TGTGCCAGTAGCCTGATGGGGGTCCCTCCGAGCTATGGCTACACCTTC
clone size: .; J gene: TRBJ1-2; V gene: TRBV21-1; D gene: .; CDR3 protein: CASSLTRLGTADTFRGYTF; CDR3 DNA: TGTGCCAGCAGCCTAACCCGACTCGGGACAGCGGATACCTTTCGCGGCTACACCTTC
clone size: .; J gene: TRBJ2-2; V gene: TRBV9; D gene: .; CDR3 protein: CASSAKVGLSTGELFF; CDR3 DNA: TGTGCCAGCAGCGCAAAGGTTGGACTTTCAACCGGGGAGCTGTTTTTT
clone size: .; J gene: TRBJ1-2; V gene: TRBV5-4; D gene: .; CDR3 protein: CASRIQRPPYGYTF; CDR3 DNA: TGTGCCAGCAGGATCCAGAGGCCACCCTATGGCTACACCTTC
clone size: .; J gene: TRBJ2-1; V gene: TRBV27; D gene: .; CDR3 protein: CASGMRLGRGYNEQFF; CDR3 DNA: TGTGCCAGCGGCATGAGGTTGGGTAGGGGGTATAATGAGCAGTTCTTC
clone size: .; J gene: TRBJ2-7; V gene: TRBV5-4; D gene: .; CDR3 protein: CASSKMGVGYEQYF; CDR3 DNA: TGTGCCAGCTCCAAAATGGGGGTCGGCTACGAGCAGTACTTC
clone size: .; J gene: TRBJ2-3; V gene: TRBV5-1; D gene: TRBD1; CDR3 protein: CASSLVYGTGSTDTQYF; CDR3 DNA: TGCGCCAGCAGCTTGGTCTACGGGACAGGGTCCACAGATACGCAGTATTTT
clone size: .; J gene: TRBJ1-2; V gene: TRBV25-1; D gene: .; CDR3 protein: CASSAEGVRGYTF; CDR3 DNA: TGTGCCAGCAGTGCGGAAGGGGTTCGCGGCTACACCTTC
clone size: few; J gene: TRBJ2-5; V gene: TRBV5-1; D gene: .; CDR3 protein: CASSLSLQETQYF; CDR3 DNA: TGCGCCAGCAGCTTGAGCCTCCAAGAGACCCAGTACTTC
clone size: .; J gene: TRBJ2-3; V gene: TRBV9; D gene: .; CDR3 protein: CASSALLGGSTDTQYF; CDR3 DNA: TGTGCCAGCAGCGCCCTTTTGGGGGGTAGCACAGATACGCAGTATTTT
clone size: .; J gene: TRBJ2-7; V gene: TRBV15; D gene: TRBD1; CDR3 protein: CATSNTGTGGYEQYF; CDR3 DNA: TGTGCCACCAGCAATACCGGGACAGGGGGCTACGAGCAGTACTTC
clone size: .; J gene: TRBJ1-2; V gene: TRBV5-1; D gene: .; CDR3 protein: CASSQRMANYGYTF; CDR3 DNA: TGCGCCAGCAGCCAGAGGATGGCTAACTATGGCTACACCTTC
clone size: .; J gene: TRBJ2-2; V gene: TRBV6-6; D gene: TRBD1; CDR3 protein: CASSDRGSGELFF; CDR3 DNA: TGTGCCAGCAGTGACAGGGGTTCCGGGGAGCTGTTTTTT
clone size: .; J gene: TRBJ1-6; V gene: TRBV2; D gene: .; CDR3 protein: CASSDVHREYNSPLHF; CDR3 DNA: TGTGCCAGCAGTGACGTTCACAGGGAGTATAATTCACCCCTCCACTTT
clone size: .; J gene: TRBJ1-6; V gene: TRBV2; D gene: .; CDR3 protein: CASTGGSSYNSPLHF; CDR3 DNA: TGTGCCAGCACGGGGGGTAGCTCCTATAATTCACCCCTCCACTTT
clone size: few; J gene: TRBJ1-2; V gene: TRBV6-6; D gene: .; CDR3 protein: CAVHSARTNYGYTF; CDR3 DNA: TGTGCCGTCCATTCAGCGAGGACTAACTATGGCTACACCTTC
clone size: .; J gene: TRBJ1-2; V gene: TRBV5-1; D gene: TRBD1; CDR3 protein: CASSSPGQVVAPVGYTF; CDR3 DNA: TGCGCCAGCAGCTCCCCGGGACAGGTTGTTGCCCCCGTAGGCTACACCTTC
clone size: .; J gene: TRBJ1-1; V gene: TRBV5-1; D gene: .; CDR3 protein: CASRPQGLNTEAFF; CDR3 DNA: TGCGCCAGCAGGCCACAGGGATTGAACACTGAAGCTTTCTTT
clone size: .; J gene: TRBJ1-5; V gene: TRBV5-1; D gene: .; CDR3 protein: CASSLVGGQPQHF; CDR3 DNA: TGCGCCAGCAGCTTGGTTGGTGGACAGCCCCAGCATTTT
clone size: .; J gene: TRBJ1-1; V gene: TRBV5-1; D gene: TRBD1; CDR3 protein: CASKGQGANTEAFF; CDR3 DNA: TGCGCCAGCAAGGGACAGGGGGCCAACACTGAAGCTTTCTTT
clone size: few; J gene: TRBJ1-5; V gene: TRBV6-1; D gene: .; CDR3 protein: CASTVADQPQHF; CDR3 DNA: TGTGCCAGCACCGTTGCGGATCAGCCCCAGCATTTT
clone size: .; J gene: TRBJ2-7; V gene: TRBV2; D gene: .; CDR3 protein: CASSPGHLYEQYF; CDR3 DNA: TGTGCCAGCAGTCCCGGACATCTCTACGAGCAGTACTTC
clone size: .; J gene: TRBJ1-5; V gene: TRBV7-2; D gene: .; CDR3 protein: CASSLSAGLNQPQHF; CDR3 DNA: TGTGCCAGCAGCTTAAGCGCCGGACTAAATCAGCCCCAGCATTTT
clone size: .; J gene: TRBJ2-7; V gene: TRBV4-2; D gene: .; CDR3 protein: CASSQDSRQSGYEQYF; CDR3 DNA: TGTGCCAGCAGCCAGGACTCTAGACAGTCGGGATACGAGCAGTACTTC
clone size: .; J gene: TRBJ1-2; V gene: TRBV18; D gene: .; CDR3 protein: CASSPSAGWRLGYTF; CDR3 DNA: TGTGCCAGCTCACCATCAGCAGGTTGGCGGCTTGGCTACACCTTC
clone size: few; J gene: TRBJ2-5; V gene: TRBV5-1; D gene: TRBD2; CDR3 protein: CASSLILADQETQYF; CDR3 DNA: TGCGCCAGCAGCTTAATTCTAGCGGACCAAGAGACCCAGTACTTC
clone size: few; J gene: TRBJ1-1; V gene: TRBV18; D gene: .; CDR3 protein: CASSPTGNTEAFF; CDR3 DNA: TGTGCCAGCTCACCCACAGGGAACACTGAAGCTTTCTTT
clone size: .; J gene: TRBJ1-3; V gene: TRBV7-2; D gene: .; CDR3 protein: CASSLGSTGNTIYF; CDR3 DNA: TGTGCCAGCAGCTTGGGAAGTACTGGAAACACCATATATTTT
clone size: once; J gene: TRBJ2-2; V gene: TRBV4-3; D gene: .; CDR3 protein: CASRPQNTGELFF; CDR3 DNA: TGCGCCAGCAGGCCCCAGAACACCGGGGAGCTGTTTTTT
clone size: .; J gene: TRBJ2-1; V gene: TRBV5-6; D gene: .; CDR3 protein: CASSRDNSGEQFF; CDR3 DNA: TGTGCCAGCAGCCGGGACAATTCCGGTGAGCAGTTCTTC
clone size: .; J gene: TRBJ1-1; V gene: TRBV5-6; D gene: .; CDR3 protein: CASSLVSRGDTEAFF; CDR3 DNA: TGTGCCAGCAGCTTGGTAAGCAGGGGAGACACTGAAGCTTTCTTT
clone size: .; J gene: TRBJ2-5; V gene: TRBV7-2; D gene: .; CDR3 protein: CASSRNREETQYF; CDR3 DNA: TGTGCCAGCAGCCGGAACAGGGAAGAGACCCAGTACTTC
clone size: few; J gene: TRBJ1-5; V gene: TRBV6-5; D gene: .; CDR3 protein: CASSYSPDSNQPQHF; CDR3 DNA: TGTGCCAGCAGTTACTCGCCAGATAGCAATCAGCCCCAGCATTTT
clone size: .; J gene: TRBJ2-7; V gene: TRBV13; D gene: .; CDR3 protein: CASSSSSGDLNSYEQYF; CDR3 DNA: TGTGCCAGCAGCTCAAGTTCGGGGGATTTGAATTCCTACGAGCAGTACTTC
clone size: .; J gene: TRBJ1-3; V gene: TRBV6-5; D gene: .; CDR3 protein: CASSLGQGNTIYF; CDR3 DNA: TGTGCCAGCAGTTTGGGGCAGGGGAACACCATATATTTT
clone size: .; J gene: TRBJ1-1; V gene: TRBV14; D gene: .; CDR3 protein: CASSQRQWGEAFF; CDR3 DNA: TGTGCCAGCAGCCAACGGCAGTGGGGAGAAGCTTTCTTT
clone size: .; J gene: TRBJ2-5; V gene: TRBV2; D gene: TRBD2; CDR3 protein: CASRWTRRVSQETQYF; CDR3 DNA: TGTGCCAGCAGGTGGACTAGGAGAGTTTCCCAAGAGACCCAGTACTTC
clone size: .; J gene: TRBJ1-3; V gene: TRBV13; D gene: .; CDR3 protein: CASSLAGTYGNTIYF; CDR3 DNA: TGTGCCAGCAGCTTGGCAGGGACTTATGGAAACACCATATATTTT